The 10 T cell receptor beta chains in this list originate from one sample, sequenced in a study of blood T cells in healthy people across ages. A J-beta primer mix and a sample-barcoded 5' primer were used in a second PCR of roughly 7 to 12 cycles. From the 5' RACE reads, TCRdb called clonotypes with MiXCR, one entry per CDR3 protein. The sample lists some 890,000 distinct CDR3 sequences; 29% were seen once. The sample was also reused in another study, on T cells of mothers and their children.

Sequences were obtained from blood. The receptors derive from a woman in her thirties or forties in good health.

This clonotype was recorded at least ten times. This chain uses TRBV5-5 with TRBJ2-7; D is possibly TRBD1 (6 bases). V was clipped by 0 bases and J by 2 bases, with 12 bases between them. CDR1 SGHKS and CDR2 YYEKEE come from the germline V gene (reference sequence). The length of the CDR3 is 15 residues. This CDR3 is CASSLDGTRAYEQYF. For the CDR3, the DNA is TGTGCCAGCAGCTTGGACGGGACAAGGGCCTACGAGCAGTACTTC.

The chain carries TRBV7-9 and TRBJ1-4; tentatively, D is TRBD1 (5 bases). Trimming removed 5 bases from V and 6 bases from J, with 13 bases in between. The length of the CDR3 is 14 residues. Germline loops: CDR1 SEHNR, CDR2 FQNEAQ (reference sequence). CDR3 coding DNA: TGTGCCAGCAGCGGCGGGACTCAATATGAAAAACTGTTTTTT. This gives the protein CASSGGTQYEKLFF.

With regard to this clonotype: Since a much larger clone is just one base distant, this may be a read error. The rearrangement uses TRBV10-3 and TRBJ2-7, with D tentatively TRBD1 or TRBD2 (5 bases each). The CDR3 length is 13 residues. With 0 bases removed from V and 9 bases from J, the gap between germline ends came to 12 bases. Germline V CDR1 and CDR2: ENHRY, SYGVKD. The DNA for the CDR3 is TGTGCCATCAGTGAGTCGACAAAGGGGAGGCAGTACTTC. This sequence encodes CAISESTKGRQYF.

The rearrangement joins TRBV2 to TRBJ2-4; possibly TRBD1 for D (6 bases). The DNA end is more similar to TRBJ2-7, so the J call may be wrong. The CDR3 totals 12 residues. Germline V gene sequence: CDR1 SNHLY, CDR2 FYNNEI. CDR3 in DNA: TGTGCCAGCAGCGTCGGGACACCCGAGCAGTACTTC. It is translated as CASSVGTPEQYF.

In its sample, this clonotype was seen a few times. This chain uses TRBV7-2 with TRBJ2-1; 11 nucleotides agree with TRBD2. V dropped 4 bases and J dropped 9; count of bases not matched to a gene: 8. Per germline, CDR1 SGHTA and CDR2 FQGNSA. CDR3 length: 15 residues. CDR3 residues: CASSSAVAGGFEQFF. The CDR3 DNA follows: TGTGCCAGCAGCTCCGCGGTAGCGGGGGGGTTTGAGCAGTTCTTC.

This clonotype was picked up many times. The chain joins TRBV7-2 to TRBJ2-1; TRBD2 matches 12 bases. The CDR3 totals 16 residues. CDR1 and CDR2 from the germline V gene are SGHTA and FQGNSA. Trimming cost V 5 bases and J 2 bases; bases outside gene matches: 4. CDR3 protein: CASSRWTSGAYNEQFF. Written as DNA, the CDR3 is TGTGCCAGCAGCCGATGGACTAGCGGGGCCTACAATGAGCAGTTCTTC.

The chain carries TRBV5-1 and TRBJ2-6, with TRBD1 matching 9 bases. CDR1 is SGHRS, CDR2 YFSETQ, per germline. V shed 0 bases and J 2 bases; nucleotides not matched to a gene: 15. The CDR3 has 21 residues. CDR3 DNA: TGCGCCAGCAGCTTGGCCTTCGGGACAGGGTGGCCTCGGACTGGGGCCAACGTCCTGACTTTC. It yields the protein CASSLAFGTGWPRTGANVLTF.

V is TRBV4-3 and J is TRBJ1-1; 7 bases align to TRBD1. The CDR3 has 15 amino acids. V dropped 2 bases and J dropped 4; count of bases not matched to a gene: 7. Germline V gene sequence: CDR1 LGHNA, CDR2 YSLEER. CDR3 nucleotide sequence: TGCGCCAGCAGCCAACGAACAGGGGTTCCCACTGAAGCTTTCTTT. It translates to CASSQRTGVPTEAFF.

The chain couples TRBV28 to TRBJ2-7; 11 bases are shared with TRBD1. This CDR3 region has 14 residues. From germline, CDR1 is MDHEN and CDR2 SYDVKM. The V gene end was trimmed by 6 bases and the J gene end by 3 bases; junction bases not matched to a gene: 4. CDR3 sequence reads: CASSRTGGRYEQYF. In nucleotides, the CDR3 is TGTGCCAGCAGCCGGACAGGGGGCCGCTACGAGCAGTACTTC.

The chain recombines TRBV6-6 with TRBJ1-5; a weak D match, TRBD1 (6 bases). The CDR3 sequence is 16 residues long. The germline V gene encodes CDR1 MNHNY and CDR2 SVGAGI (reference sequence). V was clipped by 6 bases and J by 0 bases, with 15 bases between them. The CDR3 region has the DNA TGTGCCAGCAGAATTACACAGGGACCTAGCAATCAGCCCCAGCATTTT. This translates into CASRITQGPSNQPQHF.